The present T cell receptor (beta chain) was sequenced within a study of radiotherapy plus CTLA-4 blockade in lung cancer. Overall study findings and caveats: In blood, TCR clones derived from the tumor expanded after radiotherapy plus ipilimumab.

V lost 7 bases to trimming and J lost 4 bases; unmatched junction nucleotides: 6. CDR3 length: 14 residues. The V gene's germline CDR1 is LNHNV and CDR2 YYDKDF (reference sequence). Notes on this clone: Its antigen is unidentified.

Clones were read by immunoSEQ multiplex PCR, and TCRdb kept only the in-frame ones, dropping some. The profile shows about 110,000 clones, more than 75% of them singletons. V and J are TRBV15 and TRBJ1-2; 10 bases align to TRBD1. The clonotype was recovered from a human donor with non-small cell lung cancer that progressed on radiotherapy plus ipilimumab. Some clones in this sample may be carry-over from other donors' samples. Sequencing was performed on peripheral blood, taken from a patient treated with radiotherapy plus ipilimumab. The CDR3 DNA is TGTGCCACCACCTCGGACAGGGGGATCTATGGCTACACCTTC. Protein product: CATTSDRGIYGYTF.